The rows below give T cell receptor beta chains drawn from one sample of a study of identical twins. TCRdb independently ran MiXCR on the 5' RACE reads; one entry per CDR3 protein. Found here are approximately 500,000 distinct CDR3 sequences, about 24% of them singletons; the top ten hold around 3%. A further study also used this sample, focusing on T cells expressing NK-cell markers.

Sequenced material: CD4+ T cells sorted from blood. The receptors derive from a young woman in good health. CDR3s include the opening cysteine and the closing phenylalanine or tryptophan. The order of the fields is V gene, J gene, CDR3 protein.

>TRBV6-7|TRBJ1-4
CASSYVGPANEKLFF
>TRBV20-1|TRBJ2-1
CSARGGHSDEQFF
>TRBV5-6|TRBJ1-1
CASSELFTAGVQNTEAFF
>TRBV5-1|TRBJ2-7
CASSPGPSAEQYF
>TRBV18|TRBJ1-1
CASSPQVGAEAFF
>TRBV25-1|TRBJ2-4
CASSPARQGAIQYF
>TRBV6-5|TRBJ1-6
CASNTRRGYSPLHF
>TRBV6-2/TRBV6-3|TRBJ1-5
CASSYSSGNSNQPQHF
>TRBV6-1|TRBJ2-2
CAAIMPAGRTGELFF
>TRBV5-1|TRBJ2-1
CASSPDSYNEQFF
>TRBV11-2|TRBJ1-1
CASSLDPLGGQGEAFF
>TRBV9|TRBJ2-2
CASSVGLSVTGELFF
>TRBV20-1|TRBJ2-1
CSARTGIDSKFF
>TRBV20-1|TRBJ2-5
CSARAVQGVETQYF
>TRBV12-3/TRBV12-4|TRBJ2-1
CASKESREQFF
>TRBV5-1|TRBJ2-3
CASSFRLAAIGDTQYF
>TRBV12-3/TRBV12-4|TRBJ2-5
CASSPPSGRGGETQYF
>TRBV7-8|TRBJ1-5
CASTLGGGYQPQHF
>TRBV3-1|TRBJ2-3
CASSLRTSGGTTDTQYF
>TRBV12-3/TRBV12-4|TRBJ2-5
CAFSLSLRRELGLGETQYF
>TRBV20-1|TRBJ2-3
CSARSLAGAHTDTQYF
>TRBV12-5|TRBJ1-5
CASGLPGSNQPQHF
>TRBV20-1|TRBJ2-3
CSAFHTLSDTQYF
>TRBV5-1|TRBJ2-3
CASSLAASGVITDTQYF
>TRBV20-1|TRBJ2-7
CSARDPSGDDYEQYF
>TRBV6-1|TRBJ2-7
CASRIPGQGMYEQYF
>TRBV2|TRBJ2-6
CASSETRFQSGANVLTF
>TRBV5-1|TRBJ1-5
CASSLEGPAMNQPQHF
>TRBV12-3/TRBV12-4|TRBJ1-5
CASSLTGTQPQHF
>TRBV7-3|TRBJ2-2
CASSFTSLAGAGELFF
>TRBV2|TRBJ2-3
CASRYTAPRYF
>TRBV27|TRBJ2-7
CASSQIPGGVKQYF
>TRBV11-1|TRBJ2-2
CASSMGAGAGEWNTGELFF
>TRBV7-9|TRBJ2-3
CASSALLAGYTDTQYF
>TRBV6-5|TRBJ1-1
CASSYSRLRGQNTEAFF
>TRBV12-3/TRBV12-4|TRBJ2-3
CASSFVFVTDTQYF
>TRBV4-1|TRBJ2-1
CASSRRLAGGITSYNEQFF
>TRBV7-9|TRBJ2-1
CASSLAGGSLNEQFF
>TRBV9|TRBJ2-2
CASSVGGQGANTGELFF
>TRBV10-3|TRBJ2-3
CAISERRDTDTQYF
>TRBV10-3|TRBJ1-1
CAISSIGGRLDTEAFF
>TRBV20-1|TRBJ2-7
CSAAPNNGYEQYF
>TRBV20-1|TRBJ2-3
CSLRRASTDTQYF
>TRBV7-9|TRBJ2-7
CASGKTAREEQYF
>TRBV10-3|TRBJ2-5
CATAGVGETQYF
>TRBV20-1|TRBJ1-2
CSARGGGAGPWDGYTF
>TRBV19|TRBJ2-1
CASSTRQGLSSYNEQFF